These 10 T cell receptor beta chains were sequenced from one sample in a study of T cells in Graves' hyperthyroidism and ophthalmopathy. TCR beta CDR3 regions were amplified from RNA transcripts. In the first-round RT-PCR of the TCR CDR3, the HTBI primer set was used. TCRdb ran MiXCR on the multiplex PCR reads and lists one entry per CDR3 protein. This table has fewer than 800,000 distinct CDR3 sequences, about 17% appearing once. The sample consisted of blood. Source of these receptors: a man aged 18 to 29 with Graves' hyperthyroidism.

The chain uses TRBV5-6 and TRBJ2-7, with 10 bases matching TRBD1. Trimming removed 8 bases from V and 5 bases from J; junction bases left unmatched: 13. This CDR3 comprises 15 residues. From germline, CDR1 is SGHDT and CDR2 YYEEEE. The CDR3 DNA is TGTGCCAGTAACCTGCGGGGACAGGGGCCCCACGAGCAGTACTTC. This codes for CASNLRGQGPHEQYF.

The table lists this clonotype with many counts. The chain links TRBV12-5 to TRBJ2-1; TRBD2 aligns across 10 bases. Germline V gene sequence: CDR1 LGHNT, CDR2 FRNRAP. V trimming: 0 bases; J trimming: 9 bases; junction bases outside the gene matches: 14. This CDR3 region has 18 residues. DNA of the CDR3: TGTGCTAGTGGTTTGGTACTGGCTAGCGGGAGTTTCGGCGGTGAGCAGTTCTTC. This translates into CASGLVLASGSFGGEQFF.

This chain links TRBV6-1 with TRBJ2-5, with TRBD1 matching 10 bases. There are 16 residues in the CDR3. Germline-derived CDR1 and CDR2 are MNHNS and SASEGT. The V and J ends lost 5 bases and 5 bases, in that order; junction bases with no gene match: 11. The CDR3: CASSRDRGNRVETQYF. For the CDR3, the DNA is TGTGCCAGCAGTAGGGACAGGGGCAATAGGGTGGAGACCCAGTACTTC.

This clonotype came up many times. This chain connects TRBV3-1 to TRBJ2-1; 7 nucleotides match TRBD2. Trimming cost V 6 bases and J 2 bases; bases outside gene matches: 1. Germline loops: CDR1 LGHDT, CDR2 YNNKEL (reference sequence). The CDR3 covers 13 residues. CDR3 nucleotide sequence: TGTGCCAGCAGTGCGGGAGCCTACAATGAGCAGTTCTTC. Translating gives CASSAGAYNEQFF.

The chain employs TRBV20-1 and TRBJ2-7; TRBD2 aligns across 8 bases. The germline gives CDR1 DFQATT, CDR2 SNEGSKA (reference sequence). The V and J ends lost 1 base and 3 bases, in that order; junction bases with no gene match: 11. The CDR3 has 16 amino acids. The CDR3 coding sequence is TGCAGTGCTAGAGTACCTTTTAGCGGGGAAATCTACGAGCAGTACTTC. It translates to CSARVPFSGEIYEQYF.

This clonotype was observed at least ten times. This chain links TRBV28 with TRBJ2-7, with 7 bases that match TRBD2. The CDR3 is made up of 15 amino acids. Germline trimming cut 4 bases from V and 8 bases from J; bases unmatched to any gene: 14. In germline, CDR1 is MDHEN, CDR2 SYDVKM. Here the CDR3 reads CASSSPWGGRPQQYF. The DNA for the CDR3 is TGTGCCAGCAGTTCCCCTTGGGGCGGGAGACCCCAGCAGTACTTC.

The J gene is TRBJ2-5, the V gene TRBV29-1; TRBD2 aligns across 10 bases. Germline CDR1 and CDR2: SQVTM and ANQGSEA. CDR3 size: 13 residues. Trimming cost V 6 bases and J 5 bases; bases outside gene matches: 6. CDR3 region: CSVEREGPETQYF. The CDR3 coding sequence is TGCAGCGTGGAGCGGGAGGGCCCGGAGACCCAGTACTTC.

This clonotype was detected only a few times. This chain connects TRBV12-3 or TRBV12-4 to TRBJ1-2; 9 bases fit TRBD1. V shed 4 bases and J 8 bases; nucleotides not matched to a gene: 11. The CDR3 spans 15 residues. The CDR3 reads CASSSNTGTGRGYTF. The CDR3 nucleotides read TGTGCCAGCAGTTCCAACACCGGGACAGGGAGAGGCTACACCTTC.

This clonotype has a handful of counts. This chain joins TRBV12-3 or TRBV12-4 and TRBJ2-2; TRBD1 matches at 7 bases. The CDR3 runs to 14 residues. Trimming took 8 bases from V and 4 from J; bases not matched to a gene: 7. The CDR3: CASLKGAGTGELFF. The CDR3 DNA is TGTGCCAGCTTGAAGGGGGCCGGCACCGGGGAGCTGTTTTTT.

This clonotype was seen a handful of times. CDR3: CSARETGGGLEQYF. CDR3 sequence (DNA): TGCAGTGCTAGAGAAACAGGGGGAGGTCTTGAGCAGTACTTC. J is TRBJ2-7 and V is TRBV20-1; 8 nucleotides align to TRBD1. Trimming removed 0 bases from V and 7 bases from J; junction bases left unmatched: 8. Germline assignment: CDR1 DFQATT and CDR2 SNEGSKA (reference sequence). The CDR3 covers 14 residues.